This T cell receptor beta chain stems from a study of OX40 agonist ivuxolimab in advanced cancers. The study's findings and limits: Fewer expanded clones were found on average in CD4+ than in CD8+ T cells. At 0.1 to 3.0 mg/kg, clonal expansion of CD4+ and CD8+ blood T cells had occurred by week 6.

In regard to this clone: Its antigen remains unidentified.

Blood draws occurred at baseline, cycle 4 day 1, and cycle 7 day 1. From germline, CDR1 is MNHNY and CDR2 SVGAGI (reference sequence). Trimming took 3 bases from V and 5 from J; bases not matched to a gene: 5. This CDR3 is 14 amino acids long. Assay used: immunoSEQ multiplex PCR; TCRdb lists only in-frame clones, some missing. The sample holds about 94,000 clones, around 86% seen once. The TCR sequence derives from an adult with an advanced solid tumor such as melanoma, head and neck, liver or kidney cancer. The sequencing here drew on CD4+ or CD8+ T cells sorted from blood, taken in a trial of the OX40 agonist ivuxolimab. V gene TRBV6-6 combines with J gene TRBJ2-5; 8 nucleotides line up with TRBD2. The CDR3 region has the DNA TGTGCCAGCAGTTATTCGGGGGGGCGGGAGACCCAGTACTTC. It specifies CASSYSGGRETQYF.